This T cell receptor (beta chain) was recovered during a study of technical replicates of blood from a few donors. This CDR3 contains 14 residues. Per the germline V gene, CDR1 is SGHNT and CDR2 is YYREEE (reference sequence). Trimming stripped 4 bases from V and 4 bases from J, with 12 bases between. The assay was immunoSEQ multiplex PCR, and TCRdb's table has in-frame clones only and misses some. The sample yields tens of thousands of clones, just under 95% seen once. Sequencing input: PBMCs. This chain uses TRBV5-4 with TRBJ2-1; tentatively, D is TRBD2 (5 bases). The sequence was collected from a human donor in good health. Some clones in this sample may be carry-over from other donors' samples. In DNA, the CDR3 is TGTGCCAGCAGCCAGGAGGCGGTGTACAATGAGCAGTTCTTC. Translation: CASSQEAVYNEQFF.